This TCR beta chain was captured by sequencing in a study of preoperative IRX-2 immunotherapy in early breast cancer. Clones were sequenced by immunoSEQ multiplex PCR, and TCRdb holds only the in-frame ones, with some missing. The sample includes 40,000 to 45,000 clones, about 95% of them seen just once. Treatment: preoperative locoregional IRX-2 cytokine immunotherapy. Patients received preoperative, locoregional IRX-2 cytokine immunotherapy in a phase Ib study. From germline, CDR1 is SGDLS and CDR2 YYNGEE. Trimming at V came to 6 bases and at J to 3 bases, leaving 8 bases not matched to a gene. The CDR3 is 15 amino acids.

The source is a human donor with breast cancer. This sequence joins TRBV9 and TRBJ2-1; TRBD2 aligns across 8 bases. Sequenced material: tumor tissue, taken after IRX-2 immunotherapy. The CDR3 nucleotides are TGTGCCAGCACGCCGCTAGCGGGCCTCTACAATGAGCAGTTCTTC. This encodes CASTPLAGLYNEQFF. Combining the CDR3 with reference TRBV9 and TRBJ2-1 gives the whole variable domain DSGVTQTPKHLITATGQRVTLRCSPRSGDLSVYWYQQSLDQGLQFLIQYYNGEERAKGNILERFSAQQFPDLHSELNLSSLELGDSALYFCASTPLAGLYNEQFFGPGTRLTVL.